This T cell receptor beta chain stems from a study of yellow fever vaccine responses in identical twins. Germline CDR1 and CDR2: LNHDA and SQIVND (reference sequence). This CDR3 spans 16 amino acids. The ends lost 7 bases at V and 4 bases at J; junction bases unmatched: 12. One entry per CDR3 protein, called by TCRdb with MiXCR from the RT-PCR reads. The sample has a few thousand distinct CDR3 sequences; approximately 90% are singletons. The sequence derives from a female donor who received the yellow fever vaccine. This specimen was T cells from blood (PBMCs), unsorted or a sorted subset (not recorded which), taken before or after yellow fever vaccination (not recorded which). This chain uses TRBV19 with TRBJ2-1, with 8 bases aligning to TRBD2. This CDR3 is CASNPPGRGDYNEQFF. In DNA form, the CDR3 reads TGTGCCAGTAACCCTCCTGGGCGGGGGGATTACAATGAGCAGTTCTTC.